This TCR beta chain originates from a study of early T cells in non-severe SARS-CoV-2 infection. Points from the study as a whole: The VDJdb matching leaned toward anti-spike CD8 responses and overlooked private and CD4 specificities.

This clonotype was recorded a few times. What it recognizes is unknown. The CDR3 is 14 residues long. Trimming took off 4 bases at V and 4 bases at J, with 12 bases between the two ends. Germline CDR1 and CDR2: KGHDR and SFDVKD. Individual cDNA molecules received unique molecular identifiers. TCRdb passed the 5' RACE reads through MiXCR, listing each CDR3 protein once. The sample holds roughly 93,000 distinct CDR3 sequences, roughly 15% seen once. This TCR derives from an adult who was a healthcare worker with PCR-confirmed SARS-CoV-2 infection or an uninfected control (not recorded which). The sequenced sample was whole blood. The genes are TRBV24-1 and TRBJ1-2; maybe TRBD1 (6 bases). The CDR3 loop is CATSDRDNLYGYTF. In DNA, the CDR3 is TGTGCCACCAGTGACCGGGACAACCTCTATGGCTACACCTTC.